The sequence of this T cell receptor (beta chain) was determined in a study of blood T cell repertoires in COVID-19. Patients at the Seattle site were enrolled during active infection and followed longitudinally. TCRdb keeps only in-frame clones here, not all; method: immunoSEQ multiplex PCR. The table lists approximately 24,000 clones, about 89% of them singletons. The TCR originated in a man between 65 and 85 years old with COVID-19, enrolled during active disease. Material: peripheral blood.

CDR3 nucleotides: TGTGCCAGCAGCTTTGGACAGGCCTACGGCGGTGGCTACACCTTC. Its protein is CASSFGQAYGGGYTF. The rearrangement links TRBV5-6 to TRBJ1-2; 7 bases are shared with TRBD1. The CDR3 is made up of 15 amino acids. CDR1 and CDR2 (germline): SGHDT, YYEEEE. V dropped 2 bases and J dropped 7; count of bases not matched to a gene: 11.